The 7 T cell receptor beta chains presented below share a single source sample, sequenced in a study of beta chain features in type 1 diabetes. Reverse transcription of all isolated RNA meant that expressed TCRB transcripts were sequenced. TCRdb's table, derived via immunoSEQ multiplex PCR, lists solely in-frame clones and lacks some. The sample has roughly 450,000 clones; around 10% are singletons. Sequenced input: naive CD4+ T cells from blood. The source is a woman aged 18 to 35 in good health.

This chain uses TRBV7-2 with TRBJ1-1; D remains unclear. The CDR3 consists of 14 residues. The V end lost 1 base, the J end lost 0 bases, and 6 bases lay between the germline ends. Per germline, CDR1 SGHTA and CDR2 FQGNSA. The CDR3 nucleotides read TGTGCCAGCAGCTTAGTAGTTATGAACACTGAAGCTTTCTTT. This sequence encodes CASSLVVMNTEAFF.

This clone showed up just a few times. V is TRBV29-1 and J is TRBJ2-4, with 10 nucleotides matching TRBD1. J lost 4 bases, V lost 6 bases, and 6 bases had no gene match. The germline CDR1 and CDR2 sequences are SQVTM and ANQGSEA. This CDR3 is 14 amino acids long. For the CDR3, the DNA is TGCAGCGTGGACAGGGGGAGACCGAAAAACATTCAGTACTTC. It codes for CSVDRGRPKNIQYF.

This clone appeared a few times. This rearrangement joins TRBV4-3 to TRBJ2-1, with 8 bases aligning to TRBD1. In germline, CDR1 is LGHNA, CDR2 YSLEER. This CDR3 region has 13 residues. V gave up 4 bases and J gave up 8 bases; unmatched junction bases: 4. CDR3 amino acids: CASSLNRGYEQFF. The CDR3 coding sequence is TGCGCCAGCAGCCTAAACAGGGGGTATGAGCAGTTCTTC.

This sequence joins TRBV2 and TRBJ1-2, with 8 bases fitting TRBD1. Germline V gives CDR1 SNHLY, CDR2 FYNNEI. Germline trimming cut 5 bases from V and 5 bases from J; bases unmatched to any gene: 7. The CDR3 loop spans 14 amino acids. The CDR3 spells CASSSDRVGYGYTF. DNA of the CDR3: TGTGCCAGCAGTTCGGACAGGGTCGGGTATGGCTACACCTTC.

In nucleotides, the CDR3 is TGCAGTGCCGGGAGGTCCTACGAGCAGTACTTC. Its translation: CSAGRSYEQYF. This rearrangement joins TRBV20-1 to TRBJ2-7, with 7 nucleotides matching TRBD2. This CDR3 spans 11 amino acids. Germline trimming cut 6 bases from V and 1 base from J; bases unmatched to any gene: 0. Per the germline V gene, CDR1 is DFQATT and CDR2 is SNEGSKA (reference sequence).

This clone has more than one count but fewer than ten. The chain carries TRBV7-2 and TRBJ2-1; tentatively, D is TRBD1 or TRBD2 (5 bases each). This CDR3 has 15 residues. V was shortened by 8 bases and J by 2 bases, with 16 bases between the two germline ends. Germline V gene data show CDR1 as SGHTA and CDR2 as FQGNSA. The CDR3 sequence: CASRKRDGTYNEQFF. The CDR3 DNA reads TGTGCCAGCCGAAAAAGGGACGGAACCTACAATGAGCAGTTCTTC. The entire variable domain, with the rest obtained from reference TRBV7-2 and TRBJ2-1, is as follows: GAGVSQSPSNKVTEKGKDVELRCDPISGHTALYWYRQSLGQGLEFLIYFQGNSAPDKSGLPSDRFSAERTGGSVSTLTIQRTQQEDSAVYLCASRKRDGTYNEQFFGPGTRLTVL.

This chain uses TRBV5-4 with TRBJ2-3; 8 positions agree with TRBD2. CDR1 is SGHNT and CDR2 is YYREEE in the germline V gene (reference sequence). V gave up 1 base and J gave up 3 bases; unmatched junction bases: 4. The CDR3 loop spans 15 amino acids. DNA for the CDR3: TGTGCCAGCAGCTTGACTAGCGGTCGGACAGATACGCAGTATTTT. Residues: CASSLTSGRTDTQYF.